This note documents a single TCR beta chain sequence. V lost 5 bases and J lost 0; bases outside the gene matches: 6. Germline V gene lookup returns CDR1 LNHDA and CDR2 SQIVND (reference sequence). The CDR3 is made up of 16 amino acids. This entry is derived from a study of blood T cell repertoires in COVID-19. Study-wide background: Acute-phase and convalescent COVID-19 samples originated in the United States, Italy and Spain. Sources were T cells, B-cell-depleted T cells, or PBMCs; the material itself was cDNA or gDNA.

In the original processing: Reference gene primer amplification yielded estimated nucleated cell counts. TCRdb's table, derived via immunoSEQ multiplex PCR, lists solely in-frame clones and lacks some. Clone size and the V and J calls come from that table; the DNA yielded D and trimming. The repertoire holds approximately 280,000 clones, with around 90% as singletons. This TCR was recovered from a man between 18 and 29 years old with active or convalescent COVID-19. The chain joins TRBV19 to TRBJ1-1; 10 nucleotides line up with TRBD1. The sample comprised peripheral blood. CDR3 nucleotide sequence: TGTGCCAGTAGTCCTGGGACAGGGGTTTTGAACACTGAAGCTTTCTTT. Amino acid sequence: CASSPGTGVLNTEAFF.